The clone carrying this T cell receptor beta chain showed up many times. This specimen belongs to a study of Graves' ophthalmopathy and Graves' hyperthyroidism. For repertoire sequencing, the TCR beta CDR3 regions were amplified from RNA transcripts. Second-round multiplex PCR followed a first-round RT-PCR using HTBI primers. Each CDR3 protein is one row after TCRdb ran MiXCR on the multiplex PCR reads. Among about 550,000 distinct CDR3 sequences listed, 35% to 45% were seen once. The V gene's germline CDR1 is MGHRA and CDR2 YSYEKL. J gave up 2 bases and V 1 base, and 4 bases lay outside the gene matches. The CDR3 spans 15 residues.

The source of this sequence is an adult man with Graves' hyperthyroidism. V usage is TRBV4-1 and J usage is TRBJ2-7; 8 bases are shared with TRBD2. The sequenced material came from peripheral blood or thyroid tissue (not recorded which). Here the CDR3 DNA reads TGCGCCAGCAGCCAAGCACTAGCGGCCACCTACGAGCAGTACTTC. Protein: CASSQALAATYEQYF.